This T cell receptor beta chain was recorded in a study of blood T cell repertoires in COVID-19. At the level of the study: Donors in the United States, Italy and Spain gave samples during acute or convalescent COVID-19. PBMCs, B-cell-depleted T cells, or T cells provided the cDNA or gDNA that made up the material.

Study processing details: It was from reference gene primer amplification that nucleated cell counts were estimated. Clones were read by immunoSEQ multiplex PCR, and TCRdb kept only the in-frame ones, dropping some. D and trimming were read from the DNA, whereas the V and J calls and clone size are those reported in that table. Here the sample spans fewer than 250,000 clones, 84% being singletons. CDR1 and CDR2 from the germline V gene are LNHDA and SQIVND (reference sequence). The CDR3 totals 15 residues. V was pared by 9 bases and J by 3 bases, with 20 bases between. This TCR derives from a man between 45 and 60 years old with acute or convalescent COVID-19. Material for sequencing was peripheral blood. This chain connects TRBV19 to TRBJ1-2, with a weak D call TRBD1 (6 bases). CDR3 region: CASRGKAIFDYGYTF. CDR3 bases: TGTGCCAGCAGGGGTAAGGCGATCTTCGACTATGGCTACACCTTC.